These 29 T cell receptor beta chains came from one sample sequenced in a study of shared clonotypes between healthy human individuals. Sequencing used immunoSEQ multiplex PCR; TCRdb keeps in-frame clones, though not all of them. Here the sample spans hundreds of thousands of clones, approximately 97% being singletons. What was sequenced was naive CD4+ T cells sorted from blood. Subset here: CD45RA+ positively selected. The origin of the receptors is a woman younger than 45 in good health.

V is TRBV10-3 and J is TRBJ1-4; the match to TRBD1 covers 7 bases. The CDR3 spans 15 residues. The V and J ends lost 3 bases and 8 bases, in that order; junction bases with no gene match: 9. Germline V CDR1 and CDR2: ENHRY, SYGVKD. The CDR3 spells CAISDDRERREKLFF. Written as DNA, the CDR3 is TGTGCCATCAGTGATGACAGGGAGCGGCGAGAAAAACTGTTTTTT.

This clone was seen just once. This rearrangement joins TRBV18 to TRBJ2-3, with TRBD2 matching 8 bases. Germline V gives CDR1 KGHSH, CDR2 LQKENI. Trimming at V came to 3 bases and at J to 4 bases, leaving 12 bases not matched to a gene. This CDR3 region has 17 residues. This CDR3 is CASSPLRAGEVADTQYF. CDR3 DNA: TGTGCCAGCTCACCCTTGAGAGCGGGAGAAGTGGCAGATACGCAGTATTTT.

The V and J genes are TRBV11-2 and TRBJ2-3; D ambiguous. Per germline, CDR1 SGHAT and CDR2 FQNNGV. Trimming left V 7 bases short and J 1 base short, with 15 bases between. There are 15 residues in the CDR3. CDR3 loop: CASTTSPGGTDTQYF. DNA of the CDR3: TGTGCCAGCACCACCTCCCCCGGCGGCACAGATACGCAGTATTTT.

This chain uses TRBV6-1 with TRBJ2-2; TRBD1 might be the D (6 bases). Germline V lookup: CDR1 MNHNS, CDR2 SASEGT. Trimming pared 8 bases from V and 5 bases from J, leaving 15 bases between. The CDR3 spans 14 residues. The CDR3 DNA follows: TGTGCCAGCCGAATCGAAGGACAGACCGGGGAGCTGTTTTTT. Its translation is CASRIEGQTGELFF.

As to this clone: The identical CDR3 is also encoded by other nucleotide sequences in the sample. The chain links TRBV5-1 to TRBJ1-1; the match to TRBD1 covers 8 bases. The CDR3 is 15 residues long. From germline, CDR1 is SGHRS and CDR2 YFSETQ. Trimming at V came to 3 bases and at J to 0 bases, leaving 4 bases not matched to a gene. Here the CDR3 DNA reads TGCGCCAGCAGCTGGACAGGGACCTTGAACACTGAAGCTTTCTTT. As protein: CASSWTGTLNTEAFF.

This chain joins TRBV10-3 and TRBJ2-1, with D unclear. Germline CDR1 is ENHRY and CDR2 is SYGVKD. Trimming took off 0 bases at V and 3 bases at J, with 9 bases between the two ends. This CDR3 comprises 15 residues. CDR3 amino acids: CAISESSEIYNEQFF. DNA for the CDR3: TGTGCCATCAGTGAGTCTAGTGAGATCTACAATGAGCAGTTCTTC.

The chain employs TRBV10-3 and TRBJ2-7, with TRBD1 matching over 9 bases. Germline V gene data show CDR1 as ENHRY and CDR2 as SYGVKD. The CDR3 has 18 amino acids. J was trimmed by 2 bases and V by 4 bases; bases with no gene match: 15. The CDR3 sequence: CAISGSSPGQGLTYEQYF. CDR3 DNA: TGTGCCATCAGTGGATCAAGCCCGGGACAGGGACTAACCTACGAGCAGTACTTC.

V and J are TRBV25-1 and TRBJ2-1, with 12 bases fitting TRBD2. The CDR3 contains 15 residues. The germline gives CDR1 MGHDK, CDR2 SYGVNS. The V segment lost 6 bases and the J segment 2 bases; nucleotides outside the gene matches: 2. CDR3 nucleotide sequence: TGTGCCAGCAGACTAGCGGGAGGACCCTACAATGAGCAGTTCTTC. Its protein product is CASRLAGGPYNEQFF.

J is TRBJ1-1 and V is TRBV11-2; TRBD1 might be the D (6 bases). The V gene lost 5 bases and the J gene lost 2 bases, with 12 bases spanning the gap. The CDR3 is made up of 14 amino acids. Germline lookup yields CDR1 SGHAT and CDR2 FQNNGV. The CDR3 region has the DNA TGTGCCAGCAGCGCACAGGGCCGTAACACTGAAGCTTTCTTT. Protein sequence: CASSAQGRNTEAFF.

The chain combines TRBV7-9 with TRBJ1-2, with D unclear. Germline CDR1 reads SEHNR; CDR2 reads FQNEAQ (reference sequence). The CDR3 has 13 amino acids. V shed 1 base and J shed 4 bases, with 7 bases lying between them. CDR3 protein: CASSLGDFYGYTF. CDR3 coding DNA: TGTGCCAGCAGCTTAGGGGATTTCTATGGCTACACCTTC.

The V call is TRBV28, the J call TRBJ2-7; 10 nucleotides line up with TRBD1. Germline-derived CDR1 and CDR2 are MDHEN and SYDVKM. CDR3 length: 16 residues. With V trimmed by 5 bases and J by 4 bases, 11 bases remained unmatched. For the CDR3, the DNA is TGTGCCAGCAGTCTATCCGGGACAGGGGTGAGGTACGAGCAGTACTTC. Translation: CASSLSGTGVRYEQYF.

The chain couples TRBV10-3 to TRBJ2-5; D uncertain. The germline V gene has CDR1 ENHRY and CDR2 SYGVKD. V lost 6 bases and J lost 0, with 8 bases in between. The CDR3 is made up of 13 amino acids. The chain's CDR3 is CAISQEYQETQYF. DNA of the CDR3: TGTGCCATCAGCCAGGAGTACCAAGAGACCCAGTACTTC.

The chain has TRBV6-5 and TRBJ2-6; D is perhaps TRBD1 (6 bases). V was cut by 4 bases and J by 1 base, with 8 bases left in between. There are 15 residues in the CDR3. The germline V gene encodes CDR1 MNHEY and CDR2 SVGAGI. For the CDR3, the DNA is TGTGCCAGCAGTTTCAGGGGTTCTGGGGCCAACGTCCTGACTTTC. Translation gives CASSFRGSGANVLTF.

This chain links TRBV5-1 with TRBJ2-7; 8 bases align to TRBD2. CDR1 SGHRS and CDR2 YFSETQ come from the germline V gene. CDR3 length: 18 residues. After removal of 2 bases from V and 2 bases from J, the junction contained 15 bases not matched to a gene. CDR3 residues: CASSLTPLGIAGTYEQYF. DNA for the CDR3: TGCGCCAGCAGCTTAACCCCGCTAGGGATAGCGGGGACCTACGAGCAGTACTTC.

This clone was detected once. The rearrangement uses TRBV2 and TRBJ2-2; maybe TRBD2 (6 bases). The ends were cut back, 8 bases at V and 2 bases at J, with 9 bases in the middle. Germline V gives CDR1 SNHLY, CDR2 FYNNEI. The CDR3 is 13 residues long. The CDR3 DNA reads as TGTGCCAGCGGGGGGATAAACACCGGGGAGCTGTTTTTT. This encodes CASGGINTGELFF.

The chain couples TRBV4-1 to TRBJ1-1; TRBD1 might be the D (5 bases). The CDR3 is 15 residues long. Germline CDR1 MGHRA, CDR2 YSYEKL. Deletions cut 4 bases from V and 0 bases from J, with 12 bases between. The CDR3 DNA follows: TGCGCCAGCAGCCTGGCTGGGGCCATGAACACTGAAGCTTTCTTT. Translated, it gives CASSLAGAMNTEAFF.

Comments on this clone: Other nucleotide sequences in the sample specify the same CDR3. The chain is built from TRBV27 and TRBJ1-1; no reliable D call. Deletions cut 2 bases from V and 2 bases from J, with 6 bases between. Germline CDR1 reads MNHEY; CDR2 reads SMNVEV (reference sequence). There are 13 residues in the CDR3. The CDR3 region has the DNA TGTGCCAGCAGTTTACGGGGTAACACTGAAGCTTTCTTT. Amino acid sequence: CASSLRGNTEAFF.

The rearrangement uses TRBV2 and TRBJ1-3; D is ambiguous. The CDR3 is 11 amino acids. Trimming removed 1 base at V and 8 bases at J, with 3 bases between. The germline gives CDR1 SNHLY, CDR2 FYNNEI. The CDR3: CASSEVDTIYF. CDR3 coding DNA: TGTGCCAGCAGTGAAGTGGACACCATATATTTT.

The chain is built from TRBV5-1 and TRBJ2-2, with D hard to call. This CDR3 contains 14 residues. Trimming removed 4 bases from V and 2 bases from J, with 9 bases in between. The germline V gene encodes CDR1 SGHRS and CDR2 YFSETQ. The CDR3: CASSVEINTGELFF. CDR3 sequence (DNA): TGCGCCAGCAGCGTTGAAATTAACACCGGGGAGCTGTTTTTT.

This clone was counted once. The chain has TRBV6-5 and TRBJ2-1; D remains unclear. Germline loops: CDR1 MNHEY, CDR2 SVGAGI. V was clipped by 5 bases and J by 6 bases, with 17 bases between them. This CDR3 comprises 15 residues. CDR3 loop: CASSLFSTPSNEQFF. CDR3 bases: TGTGCCAGCAGTCTCTTCTCGACTCCCTCCAATGAGCAGTTCTTC.

The chain recombines TRBV6-5 with TRBJ2-7, with TRBD2 matching 12 bases. This CDR3 is 15 amino acids long. With V trimmed by 2 bases and J by 6 bases, 5 bases remained unmatched. Germline loops: CDR1 MNHEY, CDR2 SVGAGI. The CDR3 nucleotides read TGTGCCAGCAGTTACCAACTAGCGGGAGGTTCCGAGCAGTACTTC. Its protein product is CASSYQLAGGSEQYF.

This sequence joins TRBV13 and TRBJ1-2, with D uncertain. Germline CDR1 and CDR2: PRHDT and FYEKMQ (reference sequence). The length of the CDR3 is 15 residues. Deletions cut 5 bases from V and 0 bases from J, with 13 bases between. CDR3 sequence reads: CASSRLLASNYGYTF. The DNA of the CDR3 is TGTGCCAGCAGCCGGCTACTCGCTTCTAACTATGGCTACACCTTC.

The chain joins TRBV9 to TRBJ1-4, with D hard to call. Trimming left V 1 base short and J 4 bases short, with 11 bases between. This CDR3 has 15 residues. Per the germline V gene, CDR1 is SGDLS and CDR2 is YYNGEE. This chain's CDR3 is CASSVSYRSNEKLFF. The CDR3 DNA sequence: TGTGCCAGCAGCGTATCGTACCGCAGTAATGAAAAACTGTTTTTT. Complete variable domain (other parts from reference TRBV9 and TRBJ1-4): DSGVTQTPKHLITATGQRVTLRCSPRSGDLSVYWYQQSLDQGLQFLIQYYNGEERAKGNILERFSAQQFPDLHSELNLSSLELGDSALYFCASSVSYRSNEKLFFGSGTQLSVL.

The chain links TRBV5-1 to TRBJ1-2; 7 bases agree with TRBD1. The CDR3 length is 16 residues. Trimming at V came to 4 bases and at J to 6 bases, leaving 15 bases not matched to a gene. CDR1 and CDR2 from the germline V gene are SGHRS and YFSETQ. As DNA, the CDR3 is TGCGCCAGCAGCGGGGGGGACAGATCTTTAACGGATGGCTACACCTTC. It translates to CASSGGDRSLTDGYTF.

This chain uses TRBV28 with TRBJ1-6; 8 bases line up with TRBD1. J was trimmed by 17 bases and V by 5 bases; bases with no gene match: 11. This CDR3 contains 13 residues. The V gene's germline CDR1 is MDHEN and CDR2 SYDVKM. The CDR3 here is CASSPSPGQVVHF. The CDR3 DNA reads TGTGCCAGCAGTCCTTCCCCGGGACAGGTCGTCCACTTT.

The chain is built from TRBV19 and TRBJ1-3; D ambiguous. The CDR3 contains 15 residues. Germline CDR1 and CDR2: LNHDA and SQIVND (reference sequence). Trimming stripped 5 bases from V and 3 bases from J, with 14 bases between. The CDR3 loop is CASSPSGGYGNTIYF. In DNA form, the CDR3 reads TGTGCCAGTAGTCCCAGTGGAGGTTATGGAAACACCATATATTTT. The variable domain in full, completed from reference TRBV19 and TRBJ1-3, reads DGGITQSPKYLFRKEGQNVTLSCEQNLNHDAMYWYRQDPGQGLRLIYYSQIVNDFQKGDIAEGYSVSREKKESFPLTVTSAQKNPTAFYLCASSPSGGYGNTIYFGEGSWLTVV.

The chain employs TRBV5-1 and TRBJ1-1; a weak D match, TRBD1 (5 bases). The germline V gene encodes CDR1 SGHRS and CDR2 YFSETQ. The length of the CDR3 is 16 residues. V lost 4 bases, J lost 7 bases, and 23 bases lay in between. In DNA, the CDR3 is TGCGCCAGCAGCCTCGCAGGACGGGACCGGCAGGGTGAAGCTTTCTTT. Protein: CASSLAGRDRQGEAFF.

V and J are TRBV15 and TRBJ2-2, with D tentatively TRBD2 (5 bases). Looked up from germline, CDR1 is LNHNV and CDR2 is YYDKDF (reference sequence). Trimming removed 1 base from V and 3 bases from J, with 18 bases in between. This CDR3 is 18 amino acids long. CDR3 in DNA: TGTGCCACCAGCAGAGGGCCTAGTAGTTACGGGGACACCGGGGAGCTGTTTTTT. Protein: CATSRGPSSYGDTGELFF. Using reference TRBV15 and TRBJ2-2 for the parts outside the CDR3, the full variable domain is DAMVIQNPRYQVTQFGKPVTLSCSQTLNHNVMYWYQQKSSQAPKLLFHYYDKDFNNEADTPDNFQSRRPNTSFCFLDIRSPGLGDTAMYLCATSRGPSSYGDTGELFFGEGSRLTVL.

The chain combines TRBV5-1 with TRBJ2-6; D remains unclear. Germline lookup yields CDR1 SGHRS and CDR2 YFSETQ. The CDR3 has 15 residues. Trimming pared 5 bases from V and 4 bases from J, leaving 13 bases between. The CDR3: CASSSDGAGANVLTF. The DNA of the CDR3 is TGCGCCAGCAGTTCGGACGGAGCGGGGGCCAACGTCCTGACTTTC.